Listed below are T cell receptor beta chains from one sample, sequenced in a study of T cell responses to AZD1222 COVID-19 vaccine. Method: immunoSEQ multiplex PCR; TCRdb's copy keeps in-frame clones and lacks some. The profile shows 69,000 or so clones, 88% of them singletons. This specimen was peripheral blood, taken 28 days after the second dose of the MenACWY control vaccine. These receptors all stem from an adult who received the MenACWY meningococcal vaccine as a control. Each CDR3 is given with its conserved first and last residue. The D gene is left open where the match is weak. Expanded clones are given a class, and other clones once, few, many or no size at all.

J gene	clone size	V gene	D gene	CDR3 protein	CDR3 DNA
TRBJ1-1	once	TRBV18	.	CASSPRETEAFF	TGTGCCAGCTCACCGAGGGAAACTGAAGCTTTCTTT
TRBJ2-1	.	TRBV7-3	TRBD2	CASSLNPPLAGGFGEQFF	TGTGCCAGCAGCTTAAACCCACCTCTAGCGGGGGGTTTTGGTGAGCAGTTCTTC
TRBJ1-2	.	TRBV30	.	CAWQISVGYTF	TGTGCCTGGCAGATATCTGTTGGCTACACCTTC
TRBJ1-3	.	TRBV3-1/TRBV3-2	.	CASSLGARGGNTIYF	TGTGCCAGCAGCCTGGGGGCAAGGGGGGGAAACACCATATATTTT
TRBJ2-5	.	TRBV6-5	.	CASSGTVQETQYF	TGTGCCAGCAGCGGGACGGTCCAAGAGACCCAGTACTTC
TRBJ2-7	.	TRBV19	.	CASGSSYEQYF	TGTGCCTCTGGGAGCTCCTACGAGCAGTACTTC
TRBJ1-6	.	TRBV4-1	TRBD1	CASSLRDRGDSPLHF	TGCGCCAGCAGCTTACGGGACAGGGGGGATTCACCCCTCCACTTT
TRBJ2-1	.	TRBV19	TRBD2	CASSIADIAGGAYNEQFF	TGTGCCAGTAGTATAGCCGACATAGCGGGAGGGGCCTACAATGAGCAGTTCTTC
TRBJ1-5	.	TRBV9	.	CASSAGNQPQHF	TGTGCCAGCAGCGCCGGAAATCAGCCCCAGCATTTT
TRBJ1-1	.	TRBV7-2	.	CASSPTGDTEAFF	TGTGCCAGCAGCCCGACAGGAGACACTGAAGCTTTCTTT
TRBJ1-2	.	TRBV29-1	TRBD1	CSVETGGSYGYTF	TGCAGCGTCGAAACAGGGGGGTCTTATGGCTACACCTTC
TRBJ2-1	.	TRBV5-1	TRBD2	CASSEGLAGVSEQFF	TGCGCCAGCAGCGAGGGACTAGCGGGAGTATCTGAGCAGTTCTTC
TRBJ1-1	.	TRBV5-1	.	CASSSTGNTEAFF	TGCGCCAGCAGCTCGACAGGGAACACTGAAGCTTTCTTT
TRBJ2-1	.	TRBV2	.	CASSPAYNEQFF	TGTGCCAGCAGCCCCGCTTACAATGAGCAGTTCTTC
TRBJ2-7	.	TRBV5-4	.	CASSSVGALSYEQYF	TGTGCCAGCAGCTCGGTGGGGGCCCTATCTTACGAGCAGTACTTC
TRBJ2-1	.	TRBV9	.	CASNRNSLDEQFF	TGTGCCAGCAATCGGAACAGTCTTGATGAGCAGTTCTTC
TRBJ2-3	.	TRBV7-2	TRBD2	CASSRQRSGYFTDTQYF	TGTGCCAGCAGCCGGCAGCGTAGCGGGTATTTCACAGATACGCAGTATTTT
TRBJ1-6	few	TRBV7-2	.	CASSAQGNSPLHF	TGTGCCAGCAGCGCGCAGGGAAACTCACCCCTCCACTTT
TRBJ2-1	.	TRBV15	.	CATSRGDNYNEQFF	TGTGCCACCAGCAGAGGCGACAACTACAATGAGCAGTTCTTC
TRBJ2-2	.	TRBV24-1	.	CATSLGGRGELFF	TGTGCCACCAGCCTTGGGGGTCGAGGGGAGCTGTTTTTT
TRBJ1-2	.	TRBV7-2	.	CASSLDGTPLYGYTF	TGTGCCAGCAGCTTAGACGGGACTCCGCTGTATGGCTACACCTTC
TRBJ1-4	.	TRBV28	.	CASGDNSNEKLFF	TGTGCCTCGGGGGACAACTCAAATGAAAAACTGTTTTTT
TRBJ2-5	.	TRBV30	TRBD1	CAWSVMVAGGETQYF	TGTGCCTGGAGTGTAATGGTGGCAGGGGGAGAGACCCAGTACTTC
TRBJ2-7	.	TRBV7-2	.	CASSPSGVRGEQYF	TGTGCCAGCAGCCCCTCCGGGGTACGAGGCGAGCAGTACTTC
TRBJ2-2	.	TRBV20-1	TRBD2	CSAWTRRELFF	TGCAGTGCTTGGACTAGAAGGGAGCTGTTTTTT
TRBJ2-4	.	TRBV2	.	CASSESQDIQYF	TGTGCCAGCAGTGAATCGCAGGACATTCAGTACTTC
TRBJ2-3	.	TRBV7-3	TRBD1	CASSLTGQGIADTQYF	TGTGCCAGCAGCTTAACAGGACAGGGGATCGCAGATACGCAGTATTTT
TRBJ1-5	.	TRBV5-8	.	CASSPPSSFHSNQPQHF	TGTGCCAGCAGCCCCCCTAGCAGCTTTCATAGCAATCAGCCCCAGCATTTT
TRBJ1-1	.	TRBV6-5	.	CASRENTEAFF	TGTGCCAGCAGGGAGAACACTGAAGCTTTCTTT
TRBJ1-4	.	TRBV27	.	CASSPRDASNEKLFF	TGTGCCAGCAGTCCTCGGGACGCTTCTAATGAAAAACTGTTTTTT
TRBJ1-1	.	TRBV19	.	CASSTKGRGNTEAFF	TGTGCCAGTAGTACAAAAGGACGGGGTAACACTGAAGCTTTCTTT
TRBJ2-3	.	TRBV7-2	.	CASSKGWALSTDTQYF	TGTGCCAGCAGCAAGGGTTGGGCGCTCAGCACAGATACGCAGTATTTT
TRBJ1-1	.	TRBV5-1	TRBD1	CASSPRAGGTYTEAFF	TGCGCCAGCAGCCCCCGGGCAGGGGGCACGTACACTGAAGCTTTCTTT
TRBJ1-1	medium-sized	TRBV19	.	CASSILGGLEAFF	TGTGCCAGTAGTATACTCGGAGGGCTTGAAGCTTTCTTT
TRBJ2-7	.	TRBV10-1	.	CASSEGVGALYEQYF	TGCGCCAGCAGTGAAGGGGTGGGAGCCCTCTACGAGCAGTACTTC
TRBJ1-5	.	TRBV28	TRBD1	CASSLGQGIDPQHF	TGTGCCAGCAGTTTAGGACAGGGGATTGACCCCCAGCATTTT
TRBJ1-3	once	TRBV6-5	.	CASRRSGNTIYF	TGTGCCAGCAGAAGAAGTGGAAACACCATATATTTT
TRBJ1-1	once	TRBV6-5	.	CASRGGFPATEAFF	TGTGCCAGCAGGGGGGGTTTCCCGGCGACTGAAGCTTTCTTT
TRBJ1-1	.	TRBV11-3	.	CASSLLYNTEAFF	TGTGCCAGCAGCTTACTGTATAACACTGAAGCTTTCTTT
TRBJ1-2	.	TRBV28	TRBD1	CASRLRGTGGSGGYTF	TGTGCCAGCAGGCTCCGTGGGACAGGGGGGAGTGGTGGCTACACCTTC
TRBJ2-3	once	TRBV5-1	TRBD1	CASSPGQGNTDTQYF	TGCGCCAGCAGCCCGGGACAGGGGAACACAGATACGCAGTATTTT